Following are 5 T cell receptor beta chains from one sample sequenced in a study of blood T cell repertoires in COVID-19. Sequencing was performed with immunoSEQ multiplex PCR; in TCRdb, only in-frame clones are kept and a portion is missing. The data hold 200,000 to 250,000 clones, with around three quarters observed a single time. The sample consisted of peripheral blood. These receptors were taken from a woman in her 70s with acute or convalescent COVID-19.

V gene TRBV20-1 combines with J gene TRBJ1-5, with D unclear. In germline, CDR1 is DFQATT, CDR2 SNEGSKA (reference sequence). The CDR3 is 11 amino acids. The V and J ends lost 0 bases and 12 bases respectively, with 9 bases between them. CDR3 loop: CSARDSGVQHF. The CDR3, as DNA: TGCAGTGCTAGAGATTCGGGTGTCCAGCATTTT.

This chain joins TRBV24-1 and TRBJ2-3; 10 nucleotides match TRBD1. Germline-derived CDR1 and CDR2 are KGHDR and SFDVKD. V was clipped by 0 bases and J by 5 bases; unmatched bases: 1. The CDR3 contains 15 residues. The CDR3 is CATSDLGQGVDTQYF. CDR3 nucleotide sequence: TGTGCCACCAGTGATTTGGGACAGGGGGTAGATACGCAGTATTTT.

CDR3 sequence: CASSPTGGFNYGYTF. In DNA form, the CDR3 reads TGCGCCAGCAGCCCTACAGGGGGGTTTAACTATGGCTACACCTTC. The chain carries TRBV5-1 and TRBJ1-2; 8 bases match TRBD1. In germline, CDR1 is SGHRS, CDR2 YFSETQ. The CDR3 runs to 15 residues. The trim removed 4 bases at V and 1 base at J, leaving 6 bases unmatched.

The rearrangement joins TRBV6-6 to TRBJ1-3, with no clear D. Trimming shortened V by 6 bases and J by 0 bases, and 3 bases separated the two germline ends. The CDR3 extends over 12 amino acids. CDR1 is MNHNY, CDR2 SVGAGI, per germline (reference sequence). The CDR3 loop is CASSFSGNTIYF. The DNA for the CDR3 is TGTGCCAGCAGCTTCTCTGGAAACACCATATATTTT.

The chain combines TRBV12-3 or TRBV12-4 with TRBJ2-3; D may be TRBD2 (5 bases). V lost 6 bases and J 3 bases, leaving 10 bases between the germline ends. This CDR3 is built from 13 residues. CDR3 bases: TGTGCCAGCAGATTTAGCGATACAGATACGCAGTATTTT. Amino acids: CASRFSDTDTQYF.